Following are 14 T cell receptor beta chains from one sample sequenced in a study of T cells of healthy individuals. Each CDR3 protein is one row after TCRdb ran MiXCR on the 5' RACE reads. The sample shows some 69,000 distinct CDR3 sequences, 16% of them seen only once. All receptors derive from a human donor in good health.

The chain recombines TRBV6-2 or TRBV6-3 with TRBJ2-1; D is perhaps TRBD2 (7 bases). Between the trimmed V and J ends, which lost 0 bases and 9 bases, there was a span of 15 bases. The CDR3 contains 15 residues. From germline, CDR1 is MNHEY and CDR2 SVGEGT. DNA of the CDR3: TGTGCCAGCAGTTACTCGGGCGGGAGCAGGGGTGAGCAGTTCTTC. This translates into CASSYSGGSRGEQFF.

This clonotype has at least ten counts. The chain recombines TRBV12-3 or TRBV12-4 with TRBJ1-2; D not certain. The V and J ends lost 2 bases and 5 bases respectively, with 6 bases between them. The CDR3 length is 12 residues. The CDR3 protein is CASSLNLYGYTF. CDR3 in DNA: TGTGCCAGCAGTTTAAACCTTTATGGCTACACCTTC.

This clonotype occurred a few times. This sequence joins TRBV5-1 and TRBJ1-1, with 7 positions matching TRBD1. CDR1 is SGHRS, CDR2 YFSETQ, per germline. V lost 0 bases, J lost 5 bases, and 4 bases stayed unmatched. This CDR3 has 14 amino acids. The CDR3 region is CASSLGAGGTEAFF. CDR3 coding DNA: TGCGCCAGCAGCTTGGGGGCAGGGGGAACTGAAGCTTTCTTT. Supplemented by reference TRBV5-1 and TRBJ1-1, the full variable domain reads KAGVTQTPRYLIKTRGQQVTLSCSPISGHRSVSWYQQTPGQGLQFLFEYFSETQRNKGNFPGRFSGRQFSNSRSEMNVSTLELGDSALYLCASSLGAGGTEAFFGQGTRLTVV.

This clonotype was recorded a few times. This chain uses TRBV5-1 with TRBJ1-6; 7 bases are shared with TRBD1. Germline V gene data show CDR1 as SGHRS and CDR2 as YFSETQ. The CDR3 consists of 15 residues. V lost 4 bases to trimming and J lost 7 bases; unmatched junction nucleotides: 8. CDR3 amino acids: CASSRDRVRNSPLHF. CDR3 nucleotides: TGCGCCAGCAGCCGTGACAGGGTGAGAAATTCACCCCTCCACTTT.

The chain joins TRBV9 to TRBJ2-7; 9 positions match TRBD2. Looked up from germline, CDR1 is SGDLS and CDR2 is YYNGEE. Losses at the gene ends were 5 bases for V and 3 bases for J; bases not matched to a gene: 12. The CDR3 extends over 16 amino acids. The CDR3 DNA is TGTGCCAGCAGTTCCCAAAAGCTAGCGGGAAACTACGAGCAGTACTTC. Translated: CASSSQKLAGNYEQYF.

This clonotype was counted ten times or more. This chain links TRBV4-2 with TRBJ1-6; D call uncertain. The CDR3 length is 16 residues. V was trimmed by 4 bases and J by 7 bases, leaving 17 bases between them. The germline gives CDR1 LGHNA, CDR2 YNFKEQ. CDR3 DNA sequence: TGTGCCAGCAGCCCCCCACCGGGATTTCAGAATTCACCCCTCCACTTT. Its protein product is CASSPPPGFQNSPLHF.

This clonotype has just a few counts. V and J are TRBV4-3 and TRBJ2-1; 12 bases match TRBD2. From germline, CDR1 is LGHNA and CDR2 YSLEER. The CDR3 runs to 15 residues. Trimming removed 5 bases from V and 9 bases from J; junction bases left unmatched: 8. The CDR3: CASSSRLAGVVEQFF. The CDR3 bases are TGCGCCAGCAGCTCACGACTAGCGGGAGTTGTTGAGCAGTTCTTC.

This clonotype came up a few times. This chain uses TRBV27 with TRBJ1-2; D is perhaps TRBD1 (5 bases). The length of the CDR3 is 15 residues. Trimming took 5 bases from V and 6 from J, leaving 19 bases between them. Per the germline V gene, CDR1 is MNHEY and CDR2 is SMNVEV (reference sequence). The CDR3 is CASSPRGFRWNGYTF. The CDR3 bases are TGTGCCAGCAGTCCGAGGGGTTTTCGGTGGAATGGCTACACCTTC.

This sequence joins TRBV7-9 and TRBJ2-7; 13 positions match TRBD2. The CDR3 consists of 16 residues. Germline V lookup: CDR1 SEHNR, CDR2 FQNEAQ (reference sequence). V dropped 4 bases and J dropped 5; count of bases not matched to a gene: 8. The CDR3 sequence is CASSSTGTSGIDEQYF. CDR3 coding DNA: TGTGCCAGCAGCTCAACCGGGACTAGCGGGATAGACGAGCAGTACTTC.

At least ten counts were recorded for this clonotype. The genes are TRBV3-1 and TRBJ2-1, with TRBD2 as a possible D gene (5 bases). V was cut by 0 bases and J by 1 base, with 7 bases left in between. CDR3 length: 15 amino acids. Germline V CDR1 and CDR2: LGHDT, YNNKEL (reference sequence). This CDR3 reads CASSQDEGSYNEQFF. The DNA for the CDR3 is TGTGCCAGCAGCCAAGATGAGGGTTCCTACAATGAGCAGTTCTTC.

In its sample, this clonotype was seen a few times. The chain carries TRBV20-1 and TRBJ1-1; maybe TRBD1 (5 bases). V lost 3 bases and J 5 bases, leaving 7 bases between the germline ends. CDR1 is DFQATT, CDR2 SNEGSKA, per germline (reference sequence). This CDR3 comprises 11 residues. Here the CDR3 DNA reads TGCAGTGCTAGGGGGCCGACTGAAGCTTTCTTT. Translation: CSARGPTEAFF.

The chain is built from TRBV5-5 and TRBJ2-7; TRBD1 matches 7 bases. Unmatched junction bases numbered 13, after V lost 4 bases and J lost 6 bases. The CDR3 sequence is 15 residues long. The germline CDR1 and CDR2 sequences are SGHKS and YYEKEE (reference sequence). The CDR3 DNA is TGTGCCAGCAGCCCCCGAGACCTGACAGGGTCCGAGCAGTACTTC. Protein product: CASSPRDLTGSEQYF.

This clonotype showed up many times. The chain uses TRBV5-5 and TRBJ2-2, with D possibly TRBD2 on 6 matching bases. Trimming shortened V by 0 bases and J by 5 bases, and 8 bases separated the two germline ends. The CDR3 length is 14 residues. Germline V gene lookup returns CDR1 SGHKS and CDR2 YYEKEE (reference sequence). The CDR3: CASSLAGRTGELFF. The CDR3 DNA reads TGTGCCAGCAGCTTGGCAGGGAGGACCGGGGAGCTGTTTTTT. The whole variable domain, filled in from reference TRBV5-5 and TRBJ2-2, reads DAGVTQSPTHLIKTRGQQVTLRCSPISGHKSVSWYQQVLGQGPQFIFQYYEKEERGRGNFPDRFSARQFPNYSSELNVNALLLGDSALYLCASSLAGRTGELFFGEGSRLTVL.

The genes are TRBV7-8 and TRBJ2-1; the D is unclear. With 1 base removed from V and 9 bases from J, the gap between germline ends came to 7 bases. The length of the CDR3 is 12 residues. Looked up from germline, CDR1 is SGHVS and CDR2 is FQNEAQ. The CDR3 region is CASSLGVGEQFF. CDR3 bases: TGTGCCAGCAGCTTAGGCGTCGGTGAGCAGTTCTTC. The complete variable domain, with remaining parts taken from reference TRBV7-8 and TRBJ2-1, reads GAGVSQSPRYKVAKRGQDVALRCDPISGHVSLFWYQQALGQGPEFLTYFQNEAQLDKSGLPSDRFFAERPEGSVSTLKIQRTQQEDSAVYLCASSLGVGEQFFGPGTRLTVL.